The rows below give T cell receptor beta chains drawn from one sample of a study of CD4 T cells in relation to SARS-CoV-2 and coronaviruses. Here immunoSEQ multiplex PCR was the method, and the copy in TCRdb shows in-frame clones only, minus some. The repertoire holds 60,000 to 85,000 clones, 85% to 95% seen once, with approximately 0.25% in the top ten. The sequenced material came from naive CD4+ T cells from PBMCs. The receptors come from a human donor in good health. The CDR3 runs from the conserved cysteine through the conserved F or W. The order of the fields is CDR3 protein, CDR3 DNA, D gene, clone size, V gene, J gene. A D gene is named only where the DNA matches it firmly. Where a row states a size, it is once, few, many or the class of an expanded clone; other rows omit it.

cdr3_aa: CASSVVAGGQETQYF; cdr3_nt: TGTGCCAGCAGCGTGGTAGCGGGAGGGCAAGAGACCCAGTACTTC; d_call: TRBD2; clone_size: .; v_call: TRBV9; j_call: TRBJ2-5
cdr3_aa: CASSMGRRSEKLFF; cdr3_nt: TGTGCCAGTAGTATGGGCAGGAGGAGTGAAAAACTGTTTTTT; d_call: .; clone_size: .; v_call: TRBV19; j_call: TRBJ1-4
cdr3_aa: CASSPGPFYEQYF; cdr3_nt: TGTGCCAGCTCACCGGGTCCGTTCTACGAGCAGTACTTC; d_call: .; clone_size: .; v_call: TRBV18; j_call: TRBJ2-7
cdr3_aa: CASSPPGSNYEQYF; cdr3_nt: TGTGCCAGCTCACCACCGGGCAGTAACTACGAGCAGTACTTC; d_call: .; clone_size: .; v_call: TRBV18; j_call: TRBJ2-7
cdr3_aa: CASSQGFLPEAFF; cdr3_nt: TGTGCCAGCAGCCAAGGGTTCCTACCTGAAGCTTTCTTT; d_call: .; clone_size: .; v_call: TRBV3-1/TRBV3-2; j_call: TRBJ1-1
cdr3_aa: CASSPAGQGGRYF; cdr3_nt: TGTGCCAGCAGTCCGGCGGGACAGGGGGGCAGATACTTC; d_call: TRBD1; clone_size: .; v_call: TRBV27; j_call: TRBJ2-7
cdr3_aa: CASSSRNRREAFF; cdr3_nt: TGTGCCAGCAGTTCTCGTAACAGGCGGGAAGCTTTCTTT; d_call: .; clone_size: .; v_call: TRBV12-3/TRBV12-4; j_call: TRBJ1-1
cdr3_aa: CSASMGSGVNEQFF; cdr3_nt: TGCAGTGCTAGTATGGGGAGCGGGGTGAATGAGCAGTTCTTC; d_call: TRBD2; clone_size: .; v_call: TRBV20-1; j_call: TRBJ2-1
cdr3_aa: CAISESTQGFGNIQYF; cdr3_nt: TGTGCCATCAGTGAGTCTACACAGGGTTTTGGAAACATTCAGTACTTC; d_call: .; clone_size: once; v_call: TRBV10-3; j_call: TRBJ2-4
cdr3_aa: CATSDHRDGYTF; cdr3_nt: TGTGCCACCAGTGACCACAGGGATGGCTACACCTTC; d_call: .; clone_size: .; v_call: TRBV24-1; j_call: TRBJ1-2
cdr3_aa: CASDRGQPNEKLFF; cdr3_nt: TGTGCCAGTGACAGGGGACAGCCTAATGAAAAACTGTTTTTT; d_call: TRBD1; clone_size: .; v_call: TRBV18; j_call: TRBJ1-4
cdr3_aa: CASSENRGGEKLFF; cdr3_nt: TGTGCCAGCAGTGAGAACAGGGGAGGTGAAAAACTGTTTTTT; d_call: TRBD1; clone_size: .; v_call: TRBV2; j_call: TRBJ1-4
cdr3_aa: CASSPTSFSYSYGQYF; cdr3_nt: TGTGCCAGCAGCCCGACTAGCTTCTCGTACTCCTACGGGCAGTACTTC; d_call: TRBD2; clone_size: .; v_call: TRBV11-2; j_call: TRBJ2-7
cdr3_aa: CASSARSSYEQYF; cdr3_nt: TGTGCCAGCAGCGCTAGAAGTTCCTACGAGCAGTACTTC; d_call: .; clone_size: once; v_call: TRBV9; j_call: TRBJ2-7
cdr3_aa: CASSSGGNQPQHF; cdr3_nt: TGTGCCAGCAGTTCAGGGGGCAATCAGCCCCAGCATTTT; d_call: .; clone_size: .; v_call: TRBV28; j_call: TRBJ1-5
cdr3_aa: CATARISGNNEQFF; cdr3_nt: TGTGCCACCGCGCGGATCTCGGGTAACAATGAGCAGTTCTTC; d_call: .; clone_size: .; v_call: TRBV3-1/TRBV3-2; j_call: TRBJ2-1
cdr3_aa: CASSQVTAGAFEQFF; cdr3_nt: TGTGCCAGCAGCCAAGTTACAGCGGGTGCATTTGAGCAGTTCTTC; d_call: .; clone_size: .; v_call: TRBV3-1/TRBV3-2; j_call: TRBJ2-1
cdr3_aa: CASSQRTSTDTQYF; cdr3_nt: TGCGCCAGCAGTCAGCGTACTAGCACAGATACGCAGTATTTT; d_call: .; clone_size: .; v_call: TRBV10-1; j_call: TRBJ2-3
cdr3_aa: CASSLGGQRAFF; cdr3_nt: TGTGCCAGCAGCTTGGGAGGACAGCGAGCTTTCTTT; d_call: .; clone_size: few; v_call: TRBV7-2; j_call: TRBJ1-1
cdr3_aa: CASSLGDYGYTF; cdr3_nt: TGTGCCAGCAGCTTAGGCGACTATGGCTACACCTTC; d_call: .; clone_size: .; v_call: TRBV7-9; j_call: TRBJ1-2
cdr3_aa: CASSERLAGVTDTQYF; cdr3_nt: TGTGCCAGCAGCGAACGACTAGCGGGAGTCACAGATACGCAGTATTTT; d_call: TRBD2; clone_size: .; v_call: TRBV7-9; j_call: TRBJ2-3